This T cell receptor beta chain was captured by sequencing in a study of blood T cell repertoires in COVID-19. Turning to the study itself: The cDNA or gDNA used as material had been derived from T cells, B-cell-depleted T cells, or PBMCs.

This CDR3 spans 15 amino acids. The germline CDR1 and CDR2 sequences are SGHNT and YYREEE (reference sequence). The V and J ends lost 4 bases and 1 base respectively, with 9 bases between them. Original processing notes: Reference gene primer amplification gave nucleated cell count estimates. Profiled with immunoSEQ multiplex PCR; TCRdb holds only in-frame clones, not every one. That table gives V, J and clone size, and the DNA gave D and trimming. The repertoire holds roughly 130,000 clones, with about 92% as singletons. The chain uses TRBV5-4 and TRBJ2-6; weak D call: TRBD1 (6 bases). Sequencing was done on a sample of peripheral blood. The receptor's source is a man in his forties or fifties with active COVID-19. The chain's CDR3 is CASSPRGSGANVLTF. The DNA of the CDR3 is TGTGCCAGCAGCCCAAGGGGGTCTGGGGCCAACGTCCTGACTTTC.